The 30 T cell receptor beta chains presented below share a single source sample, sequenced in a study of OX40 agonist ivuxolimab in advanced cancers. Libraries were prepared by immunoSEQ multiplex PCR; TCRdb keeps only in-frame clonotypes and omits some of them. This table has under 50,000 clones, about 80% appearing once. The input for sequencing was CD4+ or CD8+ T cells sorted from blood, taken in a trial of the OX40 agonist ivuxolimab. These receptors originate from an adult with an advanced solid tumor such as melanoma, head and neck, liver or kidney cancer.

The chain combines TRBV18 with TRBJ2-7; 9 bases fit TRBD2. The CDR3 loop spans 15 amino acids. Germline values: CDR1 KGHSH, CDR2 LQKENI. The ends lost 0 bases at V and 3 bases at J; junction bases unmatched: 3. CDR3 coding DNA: TGTGCCAGCTCACCACCGGCGGGAGGGGGCTACGAGCAGTACTTC. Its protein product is CASSPPAGGGYEQYF.

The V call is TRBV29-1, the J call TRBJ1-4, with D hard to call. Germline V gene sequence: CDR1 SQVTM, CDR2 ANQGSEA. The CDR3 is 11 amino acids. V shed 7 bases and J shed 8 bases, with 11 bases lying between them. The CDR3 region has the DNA TGCAGCGGTTACATCGGGGAAAAACTGTTTTTT. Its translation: CSGYIGEKLFF.

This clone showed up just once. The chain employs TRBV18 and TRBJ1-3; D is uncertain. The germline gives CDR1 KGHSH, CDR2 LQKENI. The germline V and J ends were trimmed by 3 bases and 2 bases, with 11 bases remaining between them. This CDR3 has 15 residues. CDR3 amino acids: CASSPSAQTGNTIYF. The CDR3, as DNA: TGTGCCAGCTCACCTTCGGCCCAAACTGGAAACACCATATATTTT.

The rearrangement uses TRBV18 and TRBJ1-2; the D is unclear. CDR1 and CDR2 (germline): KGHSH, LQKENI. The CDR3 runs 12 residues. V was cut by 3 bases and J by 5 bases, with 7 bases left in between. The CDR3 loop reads CASSPDRYGYTF. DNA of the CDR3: TGTGCCAGCTCACCTGATCGTTATGGCTACACCTTC.

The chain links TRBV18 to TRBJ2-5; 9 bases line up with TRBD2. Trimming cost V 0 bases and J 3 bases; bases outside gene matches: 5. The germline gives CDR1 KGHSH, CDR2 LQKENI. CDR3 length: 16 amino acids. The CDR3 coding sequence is TGTGCCAGCTCACCACCTACGATAGCGGGAGAAGAGACCCAGTACTTC. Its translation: CASSPPTIAGEETQYF.

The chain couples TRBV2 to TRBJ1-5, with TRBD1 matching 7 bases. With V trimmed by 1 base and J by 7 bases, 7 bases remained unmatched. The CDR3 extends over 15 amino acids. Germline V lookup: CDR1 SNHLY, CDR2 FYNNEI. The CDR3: CASSEGGSGGQPQHF. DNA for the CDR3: TGTGCCAGCAGTGAAGGGGGGTCAGGGGGACAGCCCCAGCATTTT.

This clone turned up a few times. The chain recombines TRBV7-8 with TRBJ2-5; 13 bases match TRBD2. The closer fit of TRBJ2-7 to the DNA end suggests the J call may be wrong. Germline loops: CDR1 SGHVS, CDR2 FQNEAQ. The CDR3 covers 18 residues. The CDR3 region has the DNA TGTGCCAGCAGCTTTAGGACTAGCGGGGGTATCAGCTCCTACGAGCAGTACTTC. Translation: CASSFRTSGGISSYEQYF.

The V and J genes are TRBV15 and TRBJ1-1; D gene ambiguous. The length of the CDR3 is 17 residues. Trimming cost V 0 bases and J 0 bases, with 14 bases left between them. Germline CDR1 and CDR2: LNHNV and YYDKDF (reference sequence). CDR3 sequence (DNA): TGTGCCACCAGCAGAGATAGATGGGCCCCAATGAACACTGAAGCTTTCTTT. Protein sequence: CATSRDRWAPMNTEAFF.

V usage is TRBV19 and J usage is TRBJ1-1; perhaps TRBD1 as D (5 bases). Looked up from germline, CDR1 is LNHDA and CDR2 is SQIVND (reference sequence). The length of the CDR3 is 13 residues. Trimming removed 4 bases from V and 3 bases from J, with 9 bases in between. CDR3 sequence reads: CASSTGRYTEAFF. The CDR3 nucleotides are TGTGCCAGTAGTACGGGACGGTACACTGAAGCTTTCTTT.

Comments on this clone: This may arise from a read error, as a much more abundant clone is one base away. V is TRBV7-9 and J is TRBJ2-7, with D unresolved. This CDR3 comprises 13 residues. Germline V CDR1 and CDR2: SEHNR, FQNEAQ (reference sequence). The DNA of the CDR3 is TGTGCCAGCAGCTTAGGGACCACCTACGGGCAGTACTTC. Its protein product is CASSLGTTYGQYF.

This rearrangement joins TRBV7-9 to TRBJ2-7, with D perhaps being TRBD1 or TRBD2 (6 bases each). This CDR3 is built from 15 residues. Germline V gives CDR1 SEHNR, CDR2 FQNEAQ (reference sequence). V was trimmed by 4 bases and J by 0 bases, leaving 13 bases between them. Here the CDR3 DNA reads TGTGCCAGCAGCTCAGGGGACTTGAGCTCCTACGAGCAGTACTTC. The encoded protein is CASSSGDLSSYEQYF.

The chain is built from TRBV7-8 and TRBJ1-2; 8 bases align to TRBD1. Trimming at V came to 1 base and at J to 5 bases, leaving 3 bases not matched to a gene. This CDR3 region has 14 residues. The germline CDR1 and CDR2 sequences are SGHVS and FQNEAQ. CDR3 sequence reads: CASSLDRTGYGYTF. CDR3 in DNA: TGTGCCAGCAGCTTAGATCGGACAGGGTATGGCTACACCTTC.

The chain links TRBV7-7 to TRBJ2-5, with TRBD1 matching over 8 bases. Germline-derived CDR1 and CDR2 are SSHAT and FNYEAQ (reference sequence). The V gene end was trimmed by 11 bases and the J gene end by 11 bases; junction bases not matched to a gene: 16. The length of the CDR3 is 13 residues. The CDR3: CAVWDRRKLEQYF. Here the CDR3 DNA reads TGTGCCGTTTGGGACAGGCGTAAATTGGAGCAGTACTTC.

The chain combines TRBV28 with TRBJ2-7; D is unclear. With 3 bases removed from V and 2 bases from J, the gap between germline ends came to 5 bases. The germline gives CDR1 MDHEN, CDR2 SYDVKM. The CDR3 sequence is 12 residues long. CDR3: CASSLVPYEQYF. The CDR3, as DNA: TGTGCCAGCAGTTTGGTTCCCTACGAGCAGTACTTC.

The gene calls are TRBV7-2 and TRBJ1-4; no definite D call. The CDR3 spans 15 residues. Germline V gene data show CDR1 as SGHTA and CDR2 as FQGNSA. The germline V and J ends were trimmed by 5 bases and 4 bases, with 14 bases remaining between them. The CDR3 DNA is TGTGCCAGCAGCACTAGCTTCGTTCTTAATGAAAAACTGTTTTTT. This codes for CASSTSFVLNEKLFF.

The CDR3 DNA follows: TGTGCCTGGAGTGTAGGTTTAGGACTAGCGGGAGCCGGGGAGCTGTTTTTT. This sequence encodes CAWSVGLGLAGAGELFF. The chain couples TRBV30 to TRBJ2-2; 13 nucleotides align to TRBD2. CDR3 size: 17 residues. Losses at the gene ends were 0 bases for V and 6 bases for J; bases not matched to a gene: 7. Germline V lookup: CDR1 GTSNPN, CDR2 SVGIG (reference sequence).

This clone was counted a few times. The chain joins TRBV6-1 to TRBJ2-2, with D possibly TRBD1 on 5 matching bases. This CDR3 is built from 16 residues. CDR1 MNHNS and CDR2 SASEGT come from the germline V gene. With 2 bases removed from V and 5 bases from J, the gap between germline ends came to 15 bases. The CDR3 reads CASSEKGLPATGELFF. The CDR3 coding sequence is TGTGCCAGCAGTGAAAAGGGGCTCCCGGCTACCGGGGAGCTGTTTTTT.

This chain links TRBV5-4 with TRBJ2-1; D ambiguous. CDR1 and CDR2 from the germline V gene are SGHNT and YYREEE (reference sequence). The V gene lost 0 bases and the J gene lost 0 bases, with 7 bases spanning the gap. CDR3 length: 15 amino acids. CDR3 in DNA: TGTGCCAGCAGCTTGGGCAGTAGCTCCTACAATGAGCAGTTCTTC. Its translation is CASSLGSSSYNEQFF.

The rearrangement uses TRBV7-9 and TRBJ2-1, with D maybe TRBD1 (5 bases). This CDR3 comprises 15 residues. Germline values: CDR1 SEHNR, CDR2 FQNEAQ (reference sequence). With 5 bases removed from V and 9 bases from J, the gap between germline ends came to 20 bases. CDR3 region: CASSPLKQGTAEQFF. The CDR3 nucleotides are TGTGCCAGCAGCCCTCTCAAGCAGGGCACGGCTGAGCAGTTCTTC.

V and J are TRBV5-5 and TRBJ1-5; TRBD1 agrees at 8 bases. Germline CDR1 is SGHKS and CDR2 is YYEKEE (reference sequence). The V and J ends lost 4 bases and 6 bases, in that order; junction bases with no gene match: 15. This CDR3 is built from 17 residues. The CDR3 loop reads CASSPLQSTGAVQPQHF. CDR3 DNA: TGTGCCAGCAGCCCCCTACAATCGACAGGGGCCGTTCAGCCCCAGCATTTT.

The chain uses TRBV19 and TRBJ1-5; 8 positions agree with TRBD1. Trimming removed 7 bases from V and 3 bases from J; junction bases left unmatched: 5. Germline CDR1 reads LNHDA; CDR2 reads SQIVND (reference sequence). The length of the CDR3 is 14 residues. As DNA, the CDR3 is TGTGCCAGTACCCAGACAGGGGACAATCAGCCCCAGCATTTT. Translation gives CASTQTGDNQPQHF.

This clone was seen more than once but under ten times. This CDR3 is CASSVATGNTEAFF. The CDR3 bases are TGTGCCAGCAGCGTAGCAACAGGGAACACTGAAGCTTTCTTT. The genes are TRBV9 and TRBJ1-1; possible D gene TRBD1, 5 bases. Trimming removed 0 bases at V and 1 base at J, with 7 bases between. The CDR3 runs to 14 residues. From germline, CDR1 is SGDLS and CDR2 YYNGEE.

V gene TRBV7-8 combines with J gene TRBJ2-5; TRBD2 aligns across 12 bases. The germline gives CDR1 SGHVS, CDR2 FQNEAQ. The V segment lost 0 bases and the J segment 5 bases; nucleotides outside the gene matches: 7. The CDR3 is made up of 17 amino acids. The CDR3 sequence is CASSLAGRLAGDETQYF. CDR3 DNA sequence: TGTGCCAGCAGCTTAGCGGGCCGACTAGCGGGGGATGAGACCCAGTACTTC.

The CDR3 is CASSVAHDREINYGYTF. CDR3 bases: TGTGCCAGCAGCGTAGCCCACGACAGGGAAATTAACTATGGCTACACCTTC. The rearrangement joins TRBV9 to TRBJ1-2, with TRBD1 matching over 7 bases. CDR1 is SGDLS and CDR2 is YYNGEE in the germline V gene. The CDR3 length is 17 residues. Unmatched junction bases numbered 9, after V lost 0 bases and J lost 1 base.

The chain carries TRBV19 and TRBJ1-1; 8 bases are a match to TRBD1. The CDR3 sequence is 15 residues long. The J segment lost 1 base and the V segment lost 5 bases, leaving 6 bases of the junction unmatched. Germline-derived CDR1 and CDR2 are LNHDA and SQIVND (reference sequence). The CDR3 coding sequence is TGTGCCAGTAGTCCCGGGGACAGGCGGAACACTGAAGCTTTCTTT. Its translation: CASSPGDRRNTEAFF.

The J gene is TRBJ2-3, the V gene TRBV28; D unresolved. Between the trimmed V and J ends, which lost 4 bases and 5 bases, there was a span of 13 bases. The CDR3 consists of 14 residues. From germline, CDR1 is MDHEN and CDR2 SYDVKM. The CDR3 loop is CASSSPPRRDTQYF. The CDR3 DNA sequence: TGTGCCAGCAGTTCCCCACCCAGGAGAGATACGCAGTATTTT. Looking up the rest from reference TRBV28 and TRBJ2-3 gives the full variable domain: DVKVTQSSRYLVKRTGEKVFLECVQDMDHENMFWYRQDPGLGLRLIYFSYDVKMKEKGDIPEGYSVSREKKERFSLILESASTNQTSMYLCASSSPPRRDTQYFGPGTRLTVL.

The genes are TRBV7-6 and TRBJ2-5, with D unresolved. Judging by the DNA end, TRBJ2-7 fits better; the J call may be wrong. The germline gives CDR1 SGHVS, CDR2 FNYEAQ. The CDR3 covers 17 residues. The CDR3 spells CASSLGGTGLSSYEQYF. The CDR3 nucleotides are TGTGCCAGCAGCTTGGGCGGAACGGGTTTAAGCTCCTACGAGCAGTACTTC.

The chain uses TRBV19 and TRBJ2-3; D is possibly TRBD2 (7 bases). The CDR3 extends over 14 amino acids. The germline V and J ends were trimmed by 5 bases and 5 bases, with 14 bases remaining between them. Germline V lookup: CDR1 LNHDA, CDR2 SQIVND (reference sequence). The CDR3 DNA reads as TGTGCCAGTAGTCGGGGGGCGCAAGAAGATACGCAGTATTTT. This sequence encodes CASSRGAQEDTQYF.

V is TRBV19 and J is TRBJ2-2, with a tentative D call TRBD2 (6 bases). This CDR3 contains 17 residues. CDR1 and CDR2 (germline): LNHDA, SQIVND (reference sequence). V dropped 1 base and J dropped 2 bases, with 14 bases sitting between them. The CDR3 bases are TGTGCCAGTAGTATAGGGAGGGGTTGGCTAAACACCGGGGAGCTGTTTTTT. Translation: CASSIGRGWLNTGELFF.

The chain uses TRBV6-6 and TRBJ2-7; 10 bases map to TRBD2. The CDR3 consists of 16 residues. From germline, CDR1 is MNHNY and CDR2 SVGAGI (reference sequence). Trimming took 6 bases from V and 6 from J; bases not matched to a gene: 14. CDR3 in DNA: TGTGCCAGCAGCCTAGCGGGAGCAGGGGGGGACTCCGAGCAGTACTTC. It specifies CASSLAGAGGDSEQYF.